This T cell receptor beta chain was identified in a study of CD8 T cells in ankylosing spondylitis. Findings and limits, study-wide: Typical of ankylosing spondylitis blood, it appeared, was a TCR beta motif of about eight highly homologous variants.

MiXCR was run by TCRdb on the 5' RACE reads, yielding one entry per CDR3 protein. The table records 500,000 or so distinct CDR3 sequences, about 5.7% of them present only once. This clonotype has a count of ten or more. Its target is not known. The sequenced sample consisted of blood, either unsorted or a sorted T cell fraction (not recorded which). This TCR was recovered from a male donor with ankylosing spondylitis.

CDR3 sequence: CASSLLTSFPLSSYNEQFF. The DNA of the CDR3 is TGTGCCAGCAGCTTACTGACTAGCTTCCCTCTCAGCTCCTACAATGAGCAGTTCTTC. The chain is built from TRBV11-2 and TRBJ2-1; 7 nucleotides agree with TRBD2. Germline V gives CDR1 SGHAT, CDR2 FQNNGV. The CDR3 totals 19 residues. V lost 2 bases and J lost 0; bases outside the gene matches: 13.